These 32 T cell receptor beta chains originate from one sample sequenced in a study of metastatic and nonmetastatic thyroid tumors. Via MiXCR, TCRdb re-called the PCR reads. Found here are 33,000 or so clones, around 7% of them singletons; the top ten hold roughly two fifths. There were no patients who had received any treatment before thyroid surgery. The sample consisted of blood. The receptors were sampled from a female donor with papillary thyroid cancer or a benign thyroid nodule (not recorded which). Some clones in this sample may be carry-over from other donors' samples.

This clone showed up many times. The rearrangement links TRBV3-1 to TRBJ2-3; D not certain. The ends were cut back, 1 base at V and 0 bases at J, with 11 bases in the middle. This CDR3 is built from 16 residues. CDR1 LGHDT and CDR2 YNNKEL come from the germline V gene (reference sequence). CDR3 coding DNA: TGTGCCAGCAGCCAAGCCGACGGCTTGAGCACAGATACGCAGTATTTT. It translates to CASSQADGLSTDTQYF.

At least ten counts were recorded for this clone. The genes are TRBV6-1 and TRBJ1-3; D not resolved. This CDR3 spans 15 amino acids. Germline CDR1 reads MNHNS; CDR2 reads SASEGT. V lost 5 bases, J lost 0 bases, and 11 bases lay in between. The CDR3 here is CASSLGVDSGNTIYF. CDR3 sequence (DNA): TGTGCCAGCAGTCTAGGAGTGGACTCTGGAAACACCATATATTTT.

Many counts were recorded for this clone. CDR3 nucleotide sequence: TGTGCCAGCAGACTAGCGGGCAATGAGCAGTTCTTC. It translates to CASRLAGNEQFF. This chain uses TRBV3-1 with TRBJ2-1, with TRBD2 matching 9 bases. The J segment lost 6 bases and the V segment lost 6 bases, leaving 0 bases of the junction unmatched. The CDR3 consists of 12 residues. CDR1 and CDR2 from the germline V gene are LGHDT and YNNKEL (reference sequence).

At least ten counts were recorded for this clone. The chain uses TRBV5-1 and TRBJ2-1; TRBD1 matches 9 bases. The CDR3 is 17 amino acids. Trimming took 6 bases from V and 3 from J; bases not matched to a gene: 13. Per germline, CDR1 SGHRS and CDR2 YFSETQ. CDR3: CASNILTGGEVYNEQFF. The CDR3 bases are TGCGCCAGCAACATCCTCACAGGGGGCGAAGTCTACAATGAGCAGTTCTTC. Full variable domain (outside the CDR3, taken from reference TRBV5-1 and TRBJ2-1): KAGVTQTPRYLIKTRGQQVTLSCSPISGHRSVSWYQQTPGQGLQFLFEYFSETQRNKGNFPGRFSGRQFSNSRSEMNVSTLELGDSALYLCASNILTGGEVYNEQFFGPGTRLTVL.

This clone was counted at least ten times. The rearrangement links TRBV28 to TRBJ1-2, with D unclear. Trimming pared 2 bases from V and 0 bases from J, leaving 16 bases between. CDR3 length: 17 amino acids. In germline, CDR1 is MDHEN, CDR2 SYDVKM. The CDR3 DNA sequence: TGTGCCAGCAGTTTAACGGTCAGCTATAACTCTAACTATGGCTACACCTTC. Its protein is CASSLTVSYNSNYGYTF.

In this sample, this clone turned up many times. This chain joins TRBV12-3 or TRBV12-4 and TRBJ2-5; D gene ambiguous. Trimming removed 3 bases from V and 7 bases from J, with 12 bases in between. There are 13 residues in the CDR3. CDR3: CASSLAYPRTQYF. The CDR3 DNA reads as TGTGCCAGCAGTTTGGCCTACCCAAGGACCCAGTACTTC.

This clone has at least ten counts. The gene calls are TRBV7-3 and TRBJ2-7; 8 bases map to TRBD2. The CDR3 is 16 residues long. Germline CDR1 is SGHTA and CDR2 is FQGTGA. Trimming removed 1 base from V and 3 bases from J; junction bases left unmatched: 8. The CDR3 sequence: CASSLSRAGGSYEQYF. The CDR3 DNA sequence: TGTGCCAGCAGCTTAAGCCGGGCGGGAGGCAGCTACGAGCAGTACTTC.

This clone was seen many times. This chain uses TRBV29-1 with TRBJ2-2; 7 nucleotides align to TRBD2. The germline V gene has CDR1 SQVTM and CDR2 ANQGSEA. This CDR3 spans 14 amino acids. V was clipped by 6 bases and J by 3 bases; unmatched bases: 7. CDR3: CSVRAGRDTGELFF. The CDR3 DNA sequence: TGCAGCGTCAGGGCGGGGAGGGACACCGGGGAGCTGTTTTTT.

This clone showed up just a few times. This sequence may be a read error, since a much larger clone differs from it by one base. Other DNA variants within this sample encode the same CDR3. This chain links TRBV7-2 with TRBJ2-5, with unresolved D. V lost 8 bases and J 5 bases, leaving 12 bases between the germline ends. The V gene's germline CDR1 is SGHTA and CDR2 FQGNSA. The CDR3 length is 12 residues. CDR3 in amino acids: CASQGVGETQYF. The CDR3 DNA is TGTGCCAGCCAAGGTGTCGGGGAGACCCAGTACTTC.

Comments on this clone: Being one base from a much bigger clone, this may be a read error. The chain joins TRBV20-1 to TRBJ1-1, with TRBD1 as a possible D gene (6 bases). The ends were cut back, 6 bases at V and 5 bases at J, with 19 bases in the middle. The CDR3 has 14 residues. In germline, CDR1 is DFQATT, CDR2 SNEGSKA (reference sequence). CDR3 nucleotide sequence: TGCAGTGCAGAAACGCGGGGGCCCGGAACTGAAGCTTTCTTT. The encoded protein is CSAETRGPGTEAFF.

This clone was observed many times. The chain has TRBV9 and TRBJ2-3; no clear D. This CDR3 is built from 12 residues. From germline, CDR1 is SGDLS and CDR2 YYNGEE. V was trimmed by 4 bases and J by 2 bases, leaving 5 bases between them. CDR3 sequence reads: CASSRVTDTQYF. The CDR3 DNA follows: TGTGCCAGCAGCAGGGTCACAGATACGCAGTATTTT. Full variable domain (remainder filled in from reference TRBV9 and TRBJ2-3): DSGVTQTPKHLITATGQRVTLRCSPRSGDLSVYWYQQSLDQGLQFLIQYYNGEERAKGNILERFSAQQFPDLHSELNLSSLELGDSALYFCASSRVTDTQYFGPGTRLTVL.

About this clone itself: The junction does not match germline at one end; this may be a read error. This chain uses TRBV15 with TRBJ1-2; TRBD1 is a possible D gene (6 bases). Germline V gene data show CDR1 as LNHNV and CDR2 as YYDKDF (reference sequence). This CDR3 region has 18 residues. The DNA for the CDR3 is TGTGCCACCAGCACCCCGCTGGACAGTAGCCGTAGCGGCTATGTCTACACCTTC. Protein sequence: CATSTPLDSSRSGYVYTF.

As regards this clone: A read error may explain this, as a much larger clone is one base away. The chain combines TRBV14 with TRBJ1-2; no clear D. CDR1 SGHDN and CDR2 FVKESK come from the germline V gene. The CDR3 spans 13 residues. V dropped 3 bases and J dropped 4 bases, with 9 bases sitting between them. For the CDR3, the DNA is TGTGCCAGCAGCCATTTCCTGAGCTATGGCTACACCTTC. Encoded protein: CASSHFLSYGYTF.

This clone appeared many times. The chain joins TRBV12-3 or TRBV12-4 to TRBJ2-7; 9 bases line up with TRBD2. The ends lost 1 base at V and 4 bases at J; junction bases unmatched: 11. The CDR3 sequence is 17 residues long. Here the CDR3 DNA reads TGTGCCAGCAGTTTAGGGGTGGAGACTAGCGGAAAGTACGAGCAGTACTTC. This encodes CASSLGVETSGKYEQYF.

This clone was recorded at least ten times. At one boundary the junction diverges from the germline segment, which might be a read error. The rearrangement joins TRBV7-9 to TRBJ2-1; 7 bases line up with TRBD2. The CDR3 loop spans 15 amino acids. Germline V gives CDR1 SEHNR, CDR2 FQNEAQ (reference sequence). Here the CDR3 reads CASSFSFTRERVTIF. CDR3 nucleotides: TGTGCCAGCAGCTTTTCCTTTACGCGGGAGAGGGTCACAATCTTC. Together with reference TRBV7-9 and TRBJ2-1, the CDR3 gives the full variable domain: DTGVSQNPRHKITKRGQNVTFRCDPISEHNRLYWYRQTLGQGPEFLTYFQNEAQLEKSRLLSDRFSAERPKGSFSTLEIQRTEQGDSAMYLCASSFSFTRERVTIFGPGTRLTVL.

At least ten counts were recorded for this clone. The V and J genes are TRBV11-1 and TRBJ2-7, with TRBD2 matching over 14 bases. The CDR3 sequence is 17 residues long. Germline loops: CDR1 SGHAT, CDR2 FQDESV (reference sequence). Unmatched junction bases numbered 6, after V lost 2 bases and J lost 3 bases. CDR3 bases: TGTGCCAGCAGCTTAAAGACTAGCGGGAGGGCCCACTACGAGCAGTACTTC. It specifies CASSLKTSGRAHYEQYF.

There are many counts of this clone. The chain recombines TRBV11-3 with TRBJ2-7, with no clear D. Germline CDR1 reads SGHNT; CDR2 reads YENEEA. V lost 8 bases to trimming and J lost 3 bases, with 23 bases between them. This CDR3 has 16 amino acids. The CDR3 DNA sequence: TGTGCCAGCGTTCCGACGGAGCCCGATAGGATCTACGAGCAGTACTTC. This gives the protein CASVPTEPDRIYEQYF.

This clone was recorded many times. The chain couples TRBV6-1 to TRBJ2-1; 9 bases align to TRBD2. The CDR3 length is 13 residues. V shed 8 bases and J 8 bases; nucleotides not matched to a gene: 7. Germline V gene data show CDR1 as MNHNS and CDR2 as SASEGT. The CDR3 DNA follows: TGTGCCAGCCGCGGGGGGGCCATATATGAGCAGTTCTTC. Its translation: CASRGGAIYEQFF.

The chain links TRBV6-1 to TRBJ2-7, with D possibly being TRBD1 (5 bases). The germline V gene encodes CDR1 MNHNS and CDR2 SASEGT. The CDR3 sequence is 15 residues long. The V end lost 8 bases, the J end lost 7 bases, and 24 bases lay between the germline ends. The CDR3 coding sequence is TGTGCCAGCTCCAGGGCAGGAGTTTCTTCGGGTGAGCAGTACTTC. The encoded protein is CASSRAGVSSGEQYF.

This clone has ten or more counts. The chain carries TRBV10-3 and TRBJ1-2, with D perhaps matching TRBD1 (5 bases). The CDR3 has 13 residues. Trimming removed 0 bases from V and 10 bases from J, with 12 bases in between. Germline CDR1 is ENHRY and CDR2 is SYGVKD. For the CDR3, the DNA is TGTGCCATCAGTGAGTCCTTAGACAGTGCCTACACCTTC. Translated, it gives CAISESLDSAYTF.

This clone has a count of ten or more. The V gene is TRBV5-4, the J gene TRBJ2-7; D not certain. Germline-derived CDR1 and CDR2 are SGHNT and YYREEE (reference sequence). The CDR3 length is 14 residues. V gave up 0 bases and J gave up 2 bases, with 9 bases separating them. CDR3 in amino acids: CASSLAGQTYEQYF. The CDR3, as DNA: TGTGCCAGCAGCTTGGCGGGCCAAACCTACGAGCAGTACTTC. Full variable domain (rest looked up from reference TRBV5-4 and TRBJ2-7): ETGVTQSPTHLIKTRGQQVTLRCSSQSGHNTVSWYQQALGQGPQFIFQYYREEENGRGNFPPRFSGLQFPNYSSELNVNALELDDSALYLCASSLAGQTYEQYFGPGTRLTVT.

The chain recombines TRBV29-1 with TRBJ2-1; 9 nucleotides agree with TRBD1. The CDR3 has 12 residues. V lost 7 bases, J lost 12 bases, and 10 bases stayed unmatched. Germline lookup yields CDR1 SQVTM and CDR2 ANQGSEA. DNA of the CDR3: TGCAGCGGGTGGACAGGGGAGTACGGGCAGTTCTTC. Residues: CSGWTGEYGQFF.

This clone was counted many times. The chain recombines TRBV5-1 with TRBJ1-4; a possible D gene is TRBD1 (5 bases). V was clipped by 4 bases and J by 5 bases, with 15 bases between them. Germline V gene sequence: CDR1 SGHRS, CDR2 YFSETQ. This CDR3 is 15 amino acids long. CDR3 loop: CASSTQGVGNEKLFF. In nucleotides, the CDR3 is TGCGCCAGCAGCACCCAGGGAGTCGGGAATGAAAAACTGTTTTTT.

The table lists this clone with many counts. The chain has TRBV6-2 or TRBV6-3 and TRBJ1-5; no firm D call. V lost 7 bases and J 1 base, leaving 14 bases between the germline ends. The CDR3 covers 15 residues. Looked up from germline, CDR1 is MNHEY and CDR2 is SVGEGT. The CDR3 DNA is TGTGCCAGCACTAAAGATGGGCTAAGCAATCAGCCCCAGCATTTT. Amino acid sequence: CASTKDGLSNQPQHF.

This clone was recorded many times. V is TRBV11-3 and J is TRBJ1-1; 7 nucleotides line up with TRBD1. CDR1 is SGHNT and CDR2 is YENEEA in the germline V gene. V shed 1 base and J 5 bases; nucleotides not matched to a gene: 22. The CDR3 totals 20 residues. Here the CDR3 DNA reads TGTGCCAGCAGCTTAGTCCCCCGGGTCCAGGGGGTTACGTTGGGAACTGAAGCTTTCTTT. Its translation is CASSLVPRVQGVTLGTEAFF. The full variable domain, in which reference TRBV11-3 and TRBJ1-1 provide the parts outside the CDR3, is EAGVVQSPRYKIIEKKQPVAFWCNPISGHNTLYWYLQNLGQGPELLIRYENEEAVDDSQLPKDRFSAERLKGVDSTLKIQPAELGDSAVYLCASSLVPRVQGVTLGTEAFFGQGTRLTVV.

This clone was recorded many times. The chain is built from TRBV5-1 and TRBJ2-3, with D possibly called TRBD1 or TRBD2 (5 bases each). The length of the CDR3 is 15 residues. CDR1 SGHRS and CDR2 YFSETQ come from the germline V gene. Trimming took off 0 bases at V and 1 base at J, with 9 bases between the two ends. This chain's CDR3 is CASSLAGAGTDTQYF. The CDR3 DNA reads as TGCGCCAGCAGCTTGGCCGGGGCAGGCACAGATACGCAGTATTTT.

The sample holds many counts of this clone. V is TRBV7-3 and J is TRBJ2-2; D is possibly TRBD1 (6 bases). Germline values: CDR1 SGHTA, CDR2 FQGTGA. The CDR3 length is 20 residues. The V gene lost 0 bases and the J gene lost 1 base, with 21 bases spanning the gap. The DNA for the CDR3 is TGTGCCAGCAGCTTAACGGGGGCAAACTCAGGACAGTTGAACACCGGGGAGCTGTTTTTT. Translation gives CASSLTGANSGQLNTGELFF.

The table lists this clone with many counts. V usage is TRBV3-1 and J usage is TRBJ2-5; 15 bases map to TRBD2. The V gene's germline CDR1 is LGHDT and CDR2 YNNKEL (reference sequence). The CDR3 runs to 19 residues. J was trimmed by 2 bases and V by 1 base; bases with no gene match: 8. The CDR3 sequence: CASSQVIRGLAGGQETQYF. The CDR3 DNA reads TGTGCCAGCAGCCAAGTTATCCGGGGACTAGCGGGGGGACAAGAGACCCAGTACTTC.

In its sample, this clone was seen many times. This chain connects TRBV30 to TRBJ2-7; TRBD1 agrees at 8 bases. V lost 4 bases to trimming and J lost 1 base; unmatched junction nucleotides: 9. In germline, CDR1 is GTSNPN, CDR2 SVGIG (reference sequence). The CDR3 spans 15 residues. The CDR3 loop reads CAWKSGTGLSYEQYF. The CDR3 nucleotides are TGTGCCTGGAAATCCGGGACAGGACTTTCCTACGAGCAGTACTTC. Together with reference TRBV30 and TRBJ2-7, the CDR3 gives the full variable domain: SQTIHQWPATLVQPVGSPLSLECTVEGTSNPNLYWYRQAAGRGLQLLFYSVGIGQISSEVPQNLSASRPQDRQFILSSKKLLLSDSGFYLCAWKSGTGLSYEQYFGPGTRLTVT.

This clone was recorded at least ten times. The sample carries other DNA sequences with the same CDR3. The rearrangement joins TRBV4-1 to TRBJ2-7, with TRBD2 matching over 13 bases. The CDR3 loop spans 19 amino acids. In germline, CDR1 is MGHRA, CDR2 YSYEKL. V trimming: 1 base; J trimming: 3 bases; junction bases outside the gene matches: 12. The CDR3 DNA sequence: TGCGCCAGCAGCCAAGGACTAGCGGGAGGCCGATTGAGTGGCTACGAGCAGTACTTC. Protein: CASSQGLAGGRLSGYEQYF.

In this sample, this clone turned up many times. The chain carries TRBV10-2 and TRBJ2-1; 9 bases are a match to TRBD2. The CDR3 length is 17 residues. Germline trimming cut 5 bases from V and 0 bases from J; bases unmatched to any gene: 8. CDR1 and CDR2 (germline): WSHSY, SAAADI. For the CDR3, the DNA is TGCGCCAGCAGTAAAGTACTAGCGGGCTACTCCTACAATGAGCAGTTCTTC. Translation gives CASSKVLAGYSYNEQFF.

This clone was counted at least ten times. The CDR3 loop is CASSSLALAEYTDTQYF. Here the CDR3 DNA reads TGTGCCAGCAGCTCCCTGGCTTTAGCGGAGTACACAGATACGCAGTATTTT. This chain uses TRBV11-2 with TRBJ2-3; D possibly corresponds to TRBD2 (6 bases). Germline V gene lookup returns CDR1 SGHAT and CDR2 FQNNGV. The CDR3 has 17 residues. Trimming pared 4 bases from V and 2 bases from J, leaving 19 bases between.